This passage covers 23 T cell receptor beta chains from one sample sequenced in a study of shared clonotypes between healthy human individuals (dated by TCRdb to 2018 to 2021). Receptor amplification or capture employed the immunoSEQ multiplex PCR assay. TCRdb carries this immuneACCESS record with in-frame sequences only. Its versions omit some clonotypes, under half of them owing to an unresolved V gene in the studies checked, with the rest unexplained. In this sample the table shows 2 million to 2.5 million clones, less than 95% of which occur a single time. The top ten hold about 1.1% of the sample. CD8 naive samples were CD45RO-negative cells positively selected for CCR7, giving a CD45RA+CCR7+ population that excluded TemRA cells. Sequencing was carried out using naive CD8+ T cells sorted from blood. The cell subset or site label on this specimen signifies: CD45RA+CCR7+. These receptors came from a man between 18 and 35 years old in good health.

Details on this clone: Distinct nucleotide sequences in the sample also encode this CDR3. This sequence joins TRBV5-4 and TRBJ2-1; 11 bases are shared with TRBD1. This CDR3 contains 15 residues. Germline CDR1 SGHNT, CDR2 YYREEE (reference sequence). Germline trimming cut 2 bases from V and 4 bases from J; bases unmatched to any gene: 2. The CDR3: CASSFGQGAYNEQFF. CDR3 DNA: TGTGCCAGCAGCTTCGGACAGGGGGCATACAATGAGCAGTTCTTC.

This clone is a singleton in its sample. V usage is TRBV27 and J usage is TRBJ1-1, with a possible D match to TRBD1 (5 bases). CDR3 length equals 13 residues. Germline V lookup: CDR1 MNHEY, CDR2 SMNVEV (reference sequence). V lost 6 bases to trimming and J lost 5 bases, with 13 bases between them. The CDR3 loop is CASSPGTATEAFF. In DNA, the CDR3 is TGTGCCAGCAGCCCCGGGACTGCGACTGAAGCTTTCTTT.

This chain uses TRBV30 with TRBJ2-3, with TRBD2 as a possible D gene (5 bases). Germline CDR1 and CDR2: GTSNPN and SVGIG (reference sequence). The CDR3 sequence is 13 residues long. Trimming removed 2 bases at V and 6 bases at J, with 12 bases between. CDR3 in DNA: TGTGCCTGGAGTTATGGGAGTGGGGATACGCAGTATTTT. Its protein is CAWSYGSGDTQYF.

The CDR3 coding sequence is TGTGCCTGGAGGGGGGACAGGGATTTAGGCGAGCAGTACTTC. Protein product: CAWRGDRDLGEQYF. This sequence joins TRBV30 and TRBJ2-7; 9 positions match TRBD1. CDR1 is GTSNPN and CDR2 is SVGIG in the germline V gene (reference sequence). Unmatched junction bases numbered 9, after V lost 3 bases and J lost 6 bases. CDR3 length: 14 amino acids.

The V call is TRBV27, the J call TRBJ1-2; TRBD1 aligns across 8 bases. CDR1 and CDR2 from the germline V gene are MNHEY and SMNVEV (reference sequence). The length of the CDR3 is 15 residues. The ends lost 8 bases at V and 3 bases at J; junction bases unmatched: 11. The chain's CDR3 is CASGNQGTGYYGYTF. The CDR3 nucleotides are TGTGCCAGCGGGAACCAGGGGACAGGATACTATGGCTACACCTTC.

The chain joins TRBV4-1 to TRBJ1-6; a possible D gene is TRBD1 (6 bases). Trimming removed 1 base from V and 4 bases from J, with 8 bases in between. Germline-derived CDR1 and CDR2 are MGHRA and YSYEKL. This CDR3 is built from 15 residues. CDR3: CASSQGQAYNSPLHF. The CDR3 region has the DNA TGCGCCAGCAGCCAAGGACAGGCGTATAATTCACCCCTCCACTTT.

This sequence joins TRBV4-3 and TRBJ2-1; TRBD2 is a possible D gene (5 bases). The CDR3 length is 17 residues. V lost 1 base and J lost 6, with 19 bases in between. Germline loops: CDR1 LGHNA, CDR2 YSLEER. CDR3 coding DNA: TGCGCCAGCAGCCAAGGGCCCCCGGGATGGGAAGGCAATGAGCAGTTCTTC. Its translation: CASSQGPPGWEGNEQFF.

The rearrangement joins TRBV4-1 to TRBJ2-7; the match to TRBD2 covers 15 bases. This CDR3 comprises 18 residues. V lost 5 bases, J lost 5 bases, and 13 bases stayed unmatched. Germline values: CDR1 MGHRA, CDR2 YSYEKL. The CDR3, as DNA: TGCGCCAGCAGCTTGCGCTCCGGACTAGCGGGAGGGAACCACGAGCAGTACTTC. It is translated as CASSLRSGLAGGNHEQYF.

V and J are TRBV27 and TRBJ2-1, with 9 bases lining up with TRBD1. In germline, CDR1 is MNHEY, CDR2 SMNVEV (reference sequence). J was trimmed by 6 bases and V by 5 bases; bases with no gene match: 8. The CDR3 contains 15 residues. The CDR3 DNA follows: TGTGCCAGCAGTGTGGGGACAGGGCCTTTCAATGAGCAGTTCTTC. Amino acids: CASSVGTGPFNEQFF.

The V gene is TRBV9, the J gene TRBJ2-7; the D is unclear. CDR1 is SGDLS, CDR2 YYNGEE, per germline. V was trimmed by 0 bases and J by 6 bases, leaving 1 base between them. The CDR3 has 10 amino acids. This CDR3 is CASSVGEQYF. The CDR3 region has the DNA TGTGCCAGCAGCGTAGGCGAGCAGTACTTC.

The CDR3 DNA is TGTGCCAGCAGCACCGGGGGCCCCCCTAGCGGGGTGACCCAAGAGACCCAGTACTTC. It encodes CASSTGGPPSGVTQETQYF. This rearrangement joins TRBV21-1 to TRBJ2-5; TRBD2 is taken as the D call from the table, unchecked against the DNA. TRBV21-1 is annotated as a pseudogene. The CDR3 is 19 amino acids.

The chain combines TRBV10-2 with TRBJ2-7; 9 positions agree with TRBD2. The CDR3 contains 15 residues. Germline trimming cut 3 bases from V and 4 bases from J; bases unmatched to any gene: 7. The germline V gene encodes CDR1 WSHSY and CDR2 SAAADI. CDR3 nucleotides: TGCGCCAGCAGTGAAGCGGCTAGCGGGAATTACGAGCAGTACTTC. It encodes CASSEAASGNYEQYF.

There are a few counts of this clone. The chain has TRBV9 and TRBJ1-3; 7 nucleotides match TRBD1. CDR1 and CDR2 (germline): SGDLS, YYNGEE. The CDR3 sequence is 15 residues long. J was trimmed by 8 bases and V by 4 bases; bases with no gene match: 12. In DNA, the CDR3 is TGTGCCAGCAGCACACCCGACAGGGCCGGCGACACCATATATTTT. Amino acid sequence: CASSTPDRAGDTIYF.

The sample holds one count of this clone. The genes are TRBV4-3 and TRBJ1-6, with D uncertain. V lost 1 base and J lost 15, with 13 bases in between. There are 13 residues in the CDR3. Germline V gene sequence: CDR1 LGHNA, CDR2 YSLEER. For the CDR3, the DNA is TGCGCCAGCAGCCAAGTTTCCGGTTTAGACCTCCACTTT. Translating gives CASSQVSGLDLHF.

The chain uses TRBV10-3 and TRBJ2-7; a weak D match, TRBD1 (5 bases). The CDR3 extends over 15 amino acids. Looked up from germline, CDR1 is ENHRY and CDR2 is SYGVKD. Trimming cost V 0 bases and J 0 bases, with 9 bases left between them. As DNA, the CDR3 is TGTGCCATCAGTGAGTCGACAGAGAGCTCCTACGAGCAGTACTTC. Translating it yields CAISESTESSYEQYF.

CDR3 bases: TGCAGCGTTGAAGATCGGGGGACAGCAACAGATACGCAGTATTTT. Translated: CSVEDRGTATDTQYF. The chain combines TRBV29-1 with TRBJ2-3; the D gene is possibly TRBD1 (7 bases). This CDR3 has 15 residues. The germline V gene encodes CDR1 SQVTM and CDR2 ANQGSEA. V lost 0 bases to trimming and J lost 3 bases, with 13 bases between them.

The V call is TRBV16, the J call TRBJ2-5, with unresolved D. V lost 6 bases, J lost 5 bases, and 13 bases lay in between. The CDR3 has 13 residues. Germline-derived CDR1 and CDR2 are KGHSY and FQNENV. The CDR3 here is CASSLNRLETQYF. The CDR3 coding sequence is TGTGCCAGCAGTCTCAATCGTCTGGAGACCCAGTACTTC.

To note about this clone: The junction differs from germline at one of its ends, possibly a read error. The V call is TRBV6-5, the J call TRBJ1-2; D is possibly TRBD1 (6 bases). Germline V gene sequence: CDR1 MNHEY, CDR2 SVGAGI. The CDR3 contains 15 residues. This CDR3 is CASSSGDIPKYGYTF. The CDR3 region has the DNA TGTGCCAGCAGTTCCGGGGACATACCTAAGTATGGCTACACCTTC.

The chain employs TRBV11-3 and TRBJ2-7, with D maybe TRBD1 (5 bases). The CDR3 contains 12 residues. From germline, CDR1 is SGHNT and CDR2 YENEEA. V lost 4 bases, J lost 5 bases, and 9 bases lay in between. This CDR3 reads CASSSQGHEQYF. For the CDR3, the DNA is TGTGCCAGCAGCTCCCAGGGCCACGAGCAGTACTTC.

The chain recombines TRBV6-5 with TRBJ2-1; D is tentatively TRBD1 or TRBD2 (5 bases each). Germline V gene data show CDR1 as MNHEY and CDR2 as SVGAGI. V lost 6 bases and J lost 2, with 14 bases in between. The CDR3 runs 15 residues. The CDR3 coding sequence is TGTGCCAGCAGGGGGGATCTAAGTCCCTACAATGAGCAGTTCTTC. Translating it yields CASRGDLSPYNEQFF.

As concerns this clone: This CDR3 is also generated by other DNA sequences in the sample. This chain joins TRBV4-3 and TRBJ2-7; 15 positions match TRBD2. The CDR3 has 15 residues. J lost 3 bases, V lost 3 bases, and 0 bases had no gene match. Germline V CDR1 and CDR2: LGHNA, YSLEER. The CDR3 sequence: CASSQGLAGGYEQYF. The DNA of the CDR3 is TGCGCCAGCAGCCAGGGACTAGCGGGAGGCTACGAGCAGTACTTC.

In DNA form, the CDR3 reads TGTGCCAGCAGGTTGGGGGTTAACACCGGGGAGCTGTTTTTT. It yields the protein CASRLGVNTGELFF. The rearrangement uses TRBV28 and TRBJ2-2; D may match TRBD1 or TRBD2 (5 bases each). Trimming pared 6 bases from V and 2 bases from J, leaving 10 bases between. Germline V gene sequence: CDR1 MDHEN, CDR2 SYDVKM. CDR3 length: 14 amino acids.

The chain combines TRBV29-1 with TRBJ2-1, with 11 positions matching TRBD1. From germline, CDR1 is SQVTM and CDR2 ANQGSEA. The CDR3 extends over 16 amino acids. CDR3 coding DNA: TGCAGTGCTAACTCCGAGGACAGGGGGCTCAACAATGAGCAGTTCTTC. Translation gives CSANSEDRGLNNEQFF.